The 9 T cell receptor beta chains reported below all come from one sample, sequenced in a study of HIV-infected patients and healthy controls. cDNA was made from approximately 500 ng RNA using alpha and beta constant primers. Using multiplexing indices, alpha and beta chain libraries were generated apart by chain-specific third strand synthesis. TCRdb fed the 5' RACE reads into MiXCR, producing one record per CDR3 protein. The repertoire holds fewer than 20,000 distinct CDR3 sequences, with about 7% as singletons. All unsorted peripheral T cells were captured because whole blood was used without fractionation. The sample consisted of blood. The receptors were gathered from an adult in good health.

This clonotype is classed as medium-sized. The CDR3 here is CASSKGGVSTEAFF. Written as DNA, the CDR3 is TGTGCCAGCTCAAAGGGGGGTGTTAGCACTGAAGCTTTCTTT. The V gene is TRBV18, the J gene TRBJ1-1; a weak D match, TRBD1 (6 bases). This CDR3 is built from 14 residues. From germline, CDR1 is KGHSH and CDR2 LQKENI. The ends were cut back, 5 bases at V and 4 bases at J, with 14 bases in the middle.

In its sample, this clonotype is medium-sized. J is TRBJ2-7 and V is TRBV7-3; 7 nucleotides agree with TRBD2. The V segment lost 1 base and the J segment 2 bases; nucleotides outside the gene matches: 5. From germline, CDR1 is SGHTA and CDR2 FQGTGA. CDR3 length equals 15 residues. CDR3 loop: CASSLIAGTTYEQYF. The DNA for the CDR3 is TGTGCCAGCAGCTTAATAGCTGGGACTACCTACGAGCAGTACTTC.

This clonotype has a count of ten or more. The V and J genes are TRBV12-3 or TRBV12-4 and TRBJ1-5, with 7 bases fitting TRBD1. The ends lost 8 bases at V and 6 bases at J; junction bases unmatched: 7. The CDR3 extends over 13 amino acids. In nucleotides, the CDR3 is TGTGCCAGCGGAAGACAGGGCGTTCAGCCCCAGCATTTT. This translates into CASGRQGVQPQHF.

This clonotype occurred a few times. The chain uses TRBV6-2 or TRBV6-3 and TRBJ2-1; possibly TRBD2 for D (7 bases). There are 15 residues in the CDR3. The germline V gene has CDR1 MNHEY and CDR2 SVGEGT. Trimming cost V 5 bases and J 4 bases, with 15 bases left between them. This CDR3 is CASSEKGGEYNEQFF. CDR3 nucleotide sequence: TGTGCCAGCAGTGAGAAAGGGGGGGAATACAATGAGCAGTTCTTC.

By share of the sample, this clonotype is medium-sized. This chain links TRBV7-9 with TRBJ1-3; no clear D gene. The CDR3 sequence is 13 residues long. With 6 bases removed from V and 0 bases from J, the gap between germline ends came to 6 bases. Per germline, CDR1 SEHNR and CDR2 FQNEAQ (reference sequence). The CDR3 region has the DNA TGTGCCAGCAGGGAGGCCTCTGGAAACACCATATATTTT. Translation gives CASREASGNTIYF.

This clonotype was seen ten or more times. This rearrangement joins TRBV6-1 to TRBJ2-7; TRBD2 agrees at 7 bases. The J segment lost 5 bases and the V segment lost 6 bases, leaving 7 bases of the junction unmatched. Germline assignment: CDR1 MNHNS and CDR2 SASEGT. This CDR3 region has 13 residues. The CDR3 loop reads CASSGRPLDEQYF. The CDR3 coding sequence is TGTGCCAGCAGCGGGAGGCCTCTGGACGAGCAGTACTTC.

In this sample, this clonotype turned up a few times. V usage is TRBV5-1 and J usage is TRBJ1-1; 7 bases map to TRBD1. V dropped 4 bases and J dropped 3; count of bases not matched to a gene: 6. This CDR3 region has 14 residues. Germline V gives CDR1 SGHRS, CDR2 YFSETQ. The CDR3 loop reads CASSTDRAHTEAFF. CDR3 DNA: TGCGCCAGCAGCACCGACAGGGCGCACACTGAAGCTTTCTTT. The full variable domain, completed using reference TRBV5-1 and TRBJ1-1, is KAGVTQTPRYLIKTRGQQVTLSCSPISGHRSVSWYQQTPGQGLQFLFEYFSETQRNKGNFPGRFSGRQFSNSRSEMNVSTLELGDSALYLCASSTDRAHTEAFFGQGTRLTVV.

This clonotype was detected ten times or more. The chain is built from TRBV28 and TRBJ1-1; perhaps TRBD1 as D (6 bases). The CDR3 covers 13 residues. Trimming took 9 bases from V and 0 from J, leaving 11 bases between them. Germline V gives CDR1 MDHEN, CDR2 SYDVKM. The CDR3 nucleotides are TGTGCCAGTCGGACAGCATTGAACACTGAAGCTTTCTTT. It translates to CASRTALNTEAFF.

The table lists this clonotype with many counts. This rearrangement joins TRBV12-3 or TRBV12-4 to TRBJ2-1; tentative D call: TRBD2 (6 bases). The V gene lost 10 bases and the J gene lost 1 base, with 8 bases spanning the gap. This CDR3 is 12 amino acids long. The CDR3 region is CATGTSYNEQFF. The DNA for the CDR3 is TGTGCCACCGGGACTTCCTACAATGAGCAGTTCTTC.